Listed here is a single TCR beta chain. It has no known antigen specificity. Within one base of it there is no much larger clone, and no base qualities were kept. TCRbeta CDR3 regions were amplified from genomic DNA using the immunoSEQ Assay, a bias-controlled multiplex PCR. On the authors' methods: Nucleated cell counts per sample were estimated from amplification of reference gene primers within the assay. To quantify the absolute abundance of each unique TCRbeta CDR3 rearrangement, sequence reads were collapsed and filtered. For each sample, productive Simpson clonality was calculated as the square root of Simpson's diversity index over productive rearrangements. TCRdb re-hosts the immuneACCESS table, in-frame sequences only. Its copies lack some clones; in the studies checked, an unresolved V gene accounts for under half of them, and the cause for the rest is not known. V and J calls and clone size are as listed in that table; D and trimming were resolved from the DNA. Present in this sample are about 110,000 clones, 87% of which were seen just once. Around 4.9% of the sample belongs to the ten largest clones.

This entry is derived from a study of blood T cell repertoires in COVID-19 (TCRdb year 2020). Regarding the research as a whole: The collaborator samples originated in the United States, Italy and Spain and spanned the acute and convalescent phases of COVID-19. The prospective study material was composed of cDNA or gDNA derived from T cells, B-cell-depleted T cells, or PBMCs. Deeply sampled blood TCRbeta repertoires from subjects exposed to, actively infected with, or recovered from COVID-19 were included in the dataset. A freely available public database, intended as a resource for researchers studying the immune response to SARS-CoV-2, is where the repertoires were released. The samples were drawn from the first 160 participants of the ongoing ImmuneRACE study and from more than 1,000 subjects provided by 6 global collaborators. Sample metadata almost always included a de-identified subject ID, COVID-19 status, age in years and sex. HLA class I and class II types, where available, came from metadata supplied by the sample provider rather than from assay-based typing. On the study overall, not on this receptor specifically: How much clinical and demographic metadata was included differed by source and by participant, and the metadata was provided uncurated.

CDR1 is given as MNHEY and CDR2 as SVGAGI, both from the germline V gene. CDR3 length: 12 amino acids, cysteine to phenylalanine. Of all the DNA, just the CDR3 is kept, 36 bases in frame from base 1. Trimming costs V 6 bases and J 6 bases, and their ends lie 11 bases apart. Each collaborating institution followed its own protocols to collect whole blood in K2EDTA tubes. For TCRbeta analysis, collaborator samples were shipped as frozen whole blood, as isolated PBMCs, or as DNA extracted from either sample type. The chain was built from TRBV6-5 and TRBJ1-1, with no D gene named confidently. Input material: peripheral blood. The clonotype comes from a human donor in a cohort sampled during active COVID-19. The nucleotides read TGTGCCAGCAGGGAGTTCGCCTCTGAAGCTTTCTTT. Its protein is CASREFASEAFF.